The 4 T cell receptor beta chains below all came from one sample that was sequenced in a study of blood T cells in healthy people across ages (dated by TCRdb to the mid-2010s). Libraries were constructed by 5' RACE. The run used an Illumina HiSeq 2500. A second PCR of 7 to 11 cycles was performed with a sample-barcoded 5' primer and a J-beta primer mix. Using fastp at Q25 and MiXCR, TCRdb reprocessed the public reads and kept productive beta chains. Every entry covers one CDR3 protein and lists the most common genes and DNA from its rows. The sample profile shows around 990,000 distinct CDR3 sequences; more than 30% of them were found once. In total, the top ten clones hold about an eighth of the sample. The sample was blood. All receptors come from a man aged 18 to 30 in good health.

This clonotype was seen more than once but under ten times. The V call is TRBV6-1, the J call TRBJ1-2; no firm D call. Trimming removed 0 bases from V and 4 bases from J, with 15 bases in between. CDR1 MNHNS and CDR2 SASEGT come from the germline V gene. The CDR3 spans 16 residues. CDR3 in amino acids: CASSEAMSHSIYGYTF. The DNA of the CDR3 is TGTGCCAGCAGTGAAGCGATGTCTCACAGTATCTATGGCTACACCTTC.

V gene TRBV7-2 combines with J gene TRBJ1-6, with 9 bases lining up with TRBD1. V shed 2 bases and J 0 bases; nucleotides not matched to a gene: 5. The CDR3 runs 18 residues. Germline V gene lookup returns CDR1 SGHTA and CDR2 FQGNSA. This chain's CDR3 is CASSLLGQGNSYNSPLHF. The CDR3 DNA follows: TGTGCCAGCAGCTTACTCGGACAGGGGAACTCCTATAATTCACCCCTCCACTTT.

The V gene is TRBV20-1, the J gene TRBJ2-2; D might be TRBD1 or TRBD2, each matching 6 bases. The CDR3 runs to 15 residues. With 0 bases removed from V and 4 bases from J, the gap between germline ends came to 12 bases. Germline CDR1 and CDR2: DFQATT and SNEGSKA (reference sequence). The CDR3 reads CSARDRGGGTGELFF. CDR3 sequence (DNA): TGCAGTGCTAGAGACAGGGGAGGTGGCACCGGGGAGCTGTTTTTT.

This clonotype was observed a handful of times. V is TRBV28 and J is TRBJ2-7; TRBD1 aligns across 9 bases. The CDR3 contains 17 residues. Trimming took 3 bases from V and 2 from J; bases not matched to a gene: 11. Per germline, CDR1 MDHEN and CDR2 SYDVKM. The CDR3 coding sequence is TGTGCCAGCAGTTTTGGGGGACAGGGAATGTTCGCCTACGAGCAGTACTTC. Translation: CASSFGGQGMFAYEQYF.